This TCR beta chain was captured by sequencing in a study of technical replicates of blood from a handful of donors. The method was immunoSEQ multiplex PCR; TCRdb's version includes in-frame clones alone and lacks a portion of them. This sample has more than 90,000 clones; about 94% occur once, and the top ten carry roughly 0.23%. Trimming took 0 bases from V and 6 from J, leaving 8 bases between them. This CDR3 has 14 residues. Germline values: CDR1 LGHNA, CDR2 YNFKEQ. This clonotype was sampled from a human donor in good health. This chain connects TRBV4-2 to TRBJ2-2; D remains ambiguous. Sequencing input: T cells isolated from PBMCs. The CDR3 DNA reads as TGTGCCAGCAGCCAAGAAGGAGCATCCGGGGAGCTGTTTTTT. Protein product: CASSQEGASGELFF.